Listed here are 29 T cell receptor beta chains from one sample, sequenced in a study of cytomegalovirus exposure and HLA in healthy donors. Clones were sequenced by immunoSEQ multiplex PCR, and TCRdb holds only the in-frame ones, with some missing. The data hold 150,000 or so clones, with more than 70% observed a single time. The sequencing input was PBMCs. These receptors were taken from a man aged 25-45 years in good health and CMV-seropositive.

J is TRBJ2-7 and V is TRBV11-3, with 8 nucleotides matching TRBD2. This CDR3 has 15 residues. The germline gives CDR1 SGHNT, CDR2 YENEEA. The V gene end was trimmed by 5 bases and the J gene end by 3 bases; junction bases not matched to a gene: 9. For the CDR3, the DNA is TGTGCCAGCAGCCTAAATAGCGGGACCCTCTACGAGCAGTACTTC. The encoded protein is CASSLNSGTLYEQYF.

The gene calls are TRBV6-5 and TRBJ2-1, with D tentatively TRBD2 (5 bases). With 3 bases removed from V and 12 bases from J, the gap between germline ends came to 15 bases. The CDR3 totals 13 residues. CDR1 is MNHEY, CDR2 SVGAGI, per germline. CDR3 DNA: TGTGCCAGCAGTTATTTGGCCGAGGGTGCGCAGTTCTTC. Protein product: CASSYLAEGAQFF.

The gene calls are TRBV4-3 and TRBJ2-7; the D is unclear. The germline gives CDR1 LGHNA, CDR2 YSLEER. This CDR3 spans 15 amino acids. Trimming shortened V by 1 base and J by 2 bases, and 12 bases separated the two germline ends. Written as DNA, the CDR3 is TGCGCCAGCAGCCAAGGTCTTTCCGACACCTACGAGCAGTACTTC. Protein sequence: CASSQGLSDTYEQYF.

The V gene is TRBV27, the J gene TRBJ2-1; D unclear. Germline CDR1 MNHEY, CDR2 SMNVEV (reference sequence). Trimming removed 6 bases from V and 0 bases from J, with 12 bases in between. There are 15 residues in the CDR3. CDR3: CASRPGRSSYNEQFF. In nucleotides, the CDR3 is TGTGCCAGCAGACCCGGTCGGAGCTCCTACAATGAGCAGTTCTTC.

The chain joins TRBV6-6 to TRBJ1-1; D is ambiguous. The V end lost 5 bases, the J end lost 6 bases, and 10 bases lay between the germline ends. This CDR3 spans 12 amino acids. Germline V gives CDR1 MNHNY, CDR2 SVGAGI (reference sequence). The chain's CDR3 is CASSPQSPEAFF. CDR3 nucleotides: TGTGCCAGCAGTCCCCAGTCCCCTGAAGCTTTCTTT.

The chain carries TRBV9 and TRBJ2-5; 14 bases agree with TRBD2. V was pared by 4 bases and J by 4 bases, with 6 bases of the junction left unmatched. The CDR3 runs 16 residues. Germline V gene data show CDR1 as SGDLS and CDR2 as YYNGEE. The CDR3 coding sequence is TGTGCCAGCAGCCCAGGGACTAGCGGGAGTCTAGAGACCCAGTACTTC. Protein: CASSPGTSGSLETQYF.

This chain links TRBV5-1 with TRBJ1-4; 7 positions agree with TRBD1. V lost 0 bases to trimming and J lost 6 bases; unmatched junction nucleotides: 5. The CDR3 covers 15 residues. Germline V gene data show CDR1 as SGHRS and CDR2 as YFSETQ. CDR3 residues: CASSLEGTEHEKLFF. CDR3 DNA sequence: TGCGCCAGCAGCTTGGAGGGGACAGAGCATGAAAAACTGTTTTTT.

The CDR3 loop is CASSYPRLAESSDTQYF. The DNA of the CDR3 is TGTGCCAGCAGCTACCCTCGACTAGCGGAGAGCTCAGATACGCAGTATTTT. This chain links TRBV7-9 with TRBJ2-3; 9 bases agree with TRBD2. The trim removed 4 bases at V and 4 bases at J, leaving 12 bases unmatched. The CDR3 consists of 17 residues. From germline, CDR1 is SEHNR and CDR2 FQNEAQ (reference sequence).

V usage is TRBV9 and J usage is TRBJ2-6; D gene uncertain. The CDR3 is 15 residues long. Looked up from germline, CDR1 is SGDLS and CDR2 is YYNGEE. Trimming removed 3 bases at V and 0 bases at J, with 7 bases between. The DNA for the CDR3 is TGTGCCAGCAGCGGGGCCACCTCTGGGGCCAACGTCCTGACTTTC. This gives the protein CASSGATSGANVLTF.

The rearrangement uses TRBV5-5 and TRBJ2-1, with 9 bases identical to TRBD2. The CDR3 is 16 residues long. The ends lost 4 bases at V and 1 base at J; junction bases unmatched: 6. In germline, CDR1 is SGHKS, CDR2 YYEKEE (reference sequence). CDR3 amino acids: CASSSGTSSSYNEQFF. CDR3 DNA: TGTGCCAGCAGCAGCGGGACTAGCAGTTCCTACAATGAGCAGTTCTTC.

CDR3 DNA sequence: TGTGCCAGCAGTTTAACGACTGACGCTCTCTACGAGCAGTACTTC. Protein: CASSLTTDALYEQYF. This sequence joins TRBV27 and TRBJ2-7; D remains unclear. This CDR3 contains 15 residues. V lost 2 bases to trimming and J lost 3 bases, with 14 bases between them. Germline lookup yields CDR1 MNHEY and CDR2 SMNVEV (reference sequence).

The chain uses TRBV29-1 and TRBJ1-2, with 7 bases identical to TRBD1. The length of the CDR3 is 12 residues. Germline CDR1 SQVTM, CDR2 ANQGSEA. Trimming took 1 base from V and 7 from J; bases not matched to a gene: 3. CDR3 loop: CSVEGQGGGYTF. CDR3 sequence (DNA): TGCAGCGTTGAAGGACAGGGAGGTGGCTACACCTTC.

The chain's CDR3 is CASNPSGGIGTEAFF. The CDR3 nucleotides read TGTGCCAGCAACCCCTCAGGGGGTATCGGCACTGAAGCTTTCTTT. The chain carries TRBV28 and TRBJ1-1; 7 bases align to TRBD1. Trimming at V came to 7 bases and at J to 4 bases, leaving 12 bases not matched to a gene. The CDR3 is 15 residues long. CDR1 and CDR2 from the germline V gene are MDHEN and SYDVKM.

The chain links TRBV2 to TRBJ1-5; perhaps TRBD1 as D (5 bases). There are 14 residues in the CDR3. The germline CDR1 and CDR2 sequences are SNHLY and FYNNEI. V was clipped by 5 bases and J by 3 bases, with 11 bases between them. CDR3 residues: CASSTGPNNQPQHF. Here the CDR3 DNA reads TGTGCCAGCAGTACAGGCCCCAACAATCAGCCCCAGCATTTT.

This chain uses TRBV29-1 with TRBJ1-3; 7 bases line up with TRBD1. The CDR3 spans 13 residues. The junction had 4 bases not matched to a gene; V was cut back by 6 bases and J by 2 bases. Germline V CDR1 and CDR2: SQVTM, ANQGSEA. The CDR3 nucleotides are TGCAGCGTCGGTGACAGGGCTGGAAACACCATATATTTT. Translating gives CSVGDRAGNTIYF.

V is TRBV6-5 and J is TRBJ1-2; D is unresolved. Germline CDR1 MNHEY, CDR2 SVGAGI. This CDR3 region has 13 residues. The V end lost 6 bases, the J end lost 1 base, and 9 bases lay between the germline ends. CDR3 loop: CASSQDFNYGYTF. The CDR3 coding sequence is TGTGCCAGCAGCCAAGACTTTAACTATGGCTACACCTTC.

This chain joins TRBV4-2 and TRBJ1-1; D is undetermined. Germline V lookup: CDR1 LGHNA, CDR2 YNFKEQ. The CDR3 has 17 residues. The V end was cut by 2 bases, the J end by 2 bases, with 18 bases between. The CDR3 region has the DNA TGTGCCAGCAGCCAAAGCGAGGGTACACGATTTAACACTGAAGCTTTCTTT. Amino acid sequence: CASSQSEGTRFNTEAFF.

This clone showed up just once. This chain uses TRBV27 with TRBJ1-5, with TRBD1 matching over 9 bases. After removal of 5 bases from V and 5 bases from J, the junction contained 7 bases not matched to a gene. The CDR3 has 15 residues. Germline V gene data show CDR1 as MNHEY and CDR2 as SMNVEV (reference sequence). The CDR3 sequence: CASSIRTGVDQPQHF. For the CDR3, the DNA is TGTGCCAGCAGTATCAGGACAGGGGTCGATCAGCCCCAGCATTTT.

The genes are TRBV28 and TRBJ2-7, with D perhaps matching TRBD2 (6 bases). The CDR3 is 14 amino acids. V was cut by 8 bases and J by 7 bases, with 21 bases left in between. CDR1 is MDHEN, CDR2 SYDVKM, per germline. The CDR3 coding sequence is TGTGCCAGCGTTGGGGCGAGCGGAGGGAGGGAGCAGTACTTC. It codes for CASVGASGGREQYF.

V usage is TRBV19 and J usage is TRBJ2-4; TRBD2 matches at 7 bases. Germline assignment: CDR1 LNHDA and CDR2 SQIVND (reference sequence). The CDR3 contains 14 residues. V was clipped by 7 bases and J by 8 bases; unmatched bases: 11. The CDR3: CASTQGGEAYIQYF. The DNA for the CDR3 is TGTGCCAGTACCCAGGGAGGGGAGGCGTACATTCAGTACTTC.

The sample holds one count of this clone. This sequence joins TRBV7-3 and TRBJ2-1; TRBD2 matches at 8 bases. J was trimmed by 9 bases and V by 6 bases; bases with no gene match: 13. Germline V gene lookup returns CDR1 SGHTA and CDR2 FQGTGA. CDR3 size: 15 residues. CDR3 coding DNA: TGTGCCAGCAGTTTGGGGCTGGGGCTAGCGGGTGAGCAGTTCTTC. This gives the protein CASSLGLGLAGEQFF.

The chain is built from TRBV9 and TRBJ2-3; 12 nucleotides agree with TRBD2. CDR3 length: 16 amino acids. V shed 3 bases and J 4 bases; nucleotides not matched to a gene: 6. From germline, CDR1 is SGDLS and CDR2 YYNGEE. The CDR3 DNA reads TGTGCCAGCAGCGCCCCCTCTAGCGGGAGGGCAGATACGCAGTATTTT. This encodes CASSAPSSGRADTQYF.

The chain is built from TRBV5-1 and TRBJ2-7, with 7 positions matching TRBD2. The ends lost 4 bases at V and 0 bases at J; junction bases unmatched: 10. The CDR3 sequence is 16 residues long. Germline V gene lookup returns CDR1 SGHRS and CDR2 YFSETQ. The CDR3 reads CASSVSAGVSSYEQYF. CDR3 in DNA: TGCGCCAGCAGCGTCTCGGCGGGGGTCAGCTCCTACGAGCAGTACTTC.

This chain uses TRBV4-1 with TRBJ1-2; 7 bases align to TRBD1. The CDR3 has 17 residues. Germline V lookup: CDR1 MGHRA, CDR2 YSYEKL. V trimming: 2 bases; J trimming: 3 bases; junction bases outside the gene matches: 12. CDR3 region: CASSQYLDGTADYGYTF. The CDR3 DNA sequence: TGCGCCAGCAGCCAATACCTAGACGGGACAGCAGACTATGGCTACACCTTC.

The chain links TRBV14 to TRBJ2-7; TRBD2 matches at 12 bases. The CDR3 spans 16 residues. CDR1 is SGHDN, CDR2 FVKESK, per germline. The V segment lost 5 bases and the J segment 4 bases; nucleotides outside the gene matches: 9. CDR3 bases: TGTGCCAGCAGCAACCAAAGGACTAGCGGGAATTACGAGCAGTACTTC. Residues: CASSNQRTSGNYEQYF.

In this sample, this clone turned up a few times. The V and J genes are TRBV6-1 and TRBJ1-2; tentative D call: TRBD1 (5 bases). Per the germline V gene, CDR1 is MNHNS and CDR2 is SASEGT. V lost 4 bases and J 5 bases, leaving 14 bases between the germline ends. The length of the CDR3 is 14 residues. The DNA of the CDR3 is TGTGCCAGCAGTGTCCCGGGGGGAGGGTATGGCTACACCTTC. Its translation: CASSVPGGGYGYTF.

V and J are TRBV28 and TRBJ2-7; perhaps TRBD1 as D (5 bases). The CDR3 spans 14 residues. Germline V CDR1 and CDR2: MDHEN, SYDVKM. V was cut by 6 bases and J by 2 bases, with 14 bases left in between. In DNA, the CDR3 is TGTGCCAGCAGGGGATCAGGGCCGCCCTACGAGCAGTACTTC. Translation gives CASRGSGPPYEQYF. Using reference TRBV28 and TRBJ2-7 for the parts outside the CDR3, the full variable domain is DVKVTQSSRYLVKRTGEKVFLECVQDMDHENMFWYRQDPGLGLRLIYFSYDVKMKEKGDIPEGYSVSREKKERFSLILESASTNQTSMYLCASRGSGPPYEQYFGPGTRLTVT.

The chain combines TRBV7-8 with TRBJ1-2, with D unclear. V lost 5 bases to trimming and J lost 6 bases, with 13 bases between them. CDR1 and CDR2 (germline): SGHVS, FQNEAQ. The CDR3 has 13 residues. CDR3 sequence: CASSPRREDGYTF. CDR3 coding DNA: TGTGCCAGCAGCCCGCGAAGGGAGGATGGCTACACCTTC.

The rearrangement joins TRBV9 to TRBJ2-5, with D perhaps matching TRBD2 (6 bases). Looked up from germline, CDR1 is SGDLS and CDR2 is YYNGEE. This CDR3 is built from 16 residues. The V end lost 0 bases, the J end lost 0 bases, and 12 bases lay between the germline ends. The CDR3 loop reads CASSVGLAEYQETQYF. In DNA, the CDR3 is TGTGCCAGCAGCGTAGGTTTAGCGGAGTACCAAGAGACCCAGTACTTC.